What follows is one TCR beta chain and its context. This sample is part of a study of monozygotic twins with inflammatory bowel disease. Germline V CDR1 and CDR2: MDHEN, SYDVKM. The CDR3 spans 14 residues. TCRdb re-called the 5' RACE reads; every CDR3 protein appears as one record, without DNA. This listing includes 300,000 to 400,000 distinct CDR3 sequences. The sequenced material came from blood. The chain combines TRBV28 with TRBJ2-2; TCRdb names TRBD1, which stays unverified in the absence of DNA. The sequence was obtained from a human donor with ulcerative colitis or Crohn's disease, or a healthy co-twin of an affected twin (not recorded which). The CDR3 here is CASSSQGEGGELFF.